This T cell receptor (beta chain) was found in a study of blood T cell repertoires in COVID-19. Whole-study context: Researchers got acute and convalescent COVID-19 samples from the United States, Italy and Spain. PBMCs, B-cell-depleted T cells, or T cells provided the cDNA or gDNA that made up the material.

Authors' methods: It was from reference gene primer amplification that nucleated cell counts were estimated. Repertoires were generated with immunoSEQ multiplex PCR, while TCRdb's copy carries only in-frame clones and drops some. That table gives V, J and clone size, and the DNA gave D and trimming. The sample includes approximately 70,000 clones, around 86% of them seen just once. Sequencing input: peripheral blood. The receptor was isolated from a man over 45 with active COVID-19.

The DNA of the CDR3 is TGCGCCAGCAGCTTCCTAGCGGGGAGAGAGACCCAGTACTTC. Its protein is CASSFLAGRETQYF. The V call is TRBV5-1, the J call TRBJ2-5; 9 nucleotides match TRBD2. Losses at the gene ends were 2 bases for V and 4 bases for J; bases not matched to a gene: 3. Germline V gene lookup returns CDR1 SGHRS and CDR2 YFSETQ. The CDR3 is 14 residues long.